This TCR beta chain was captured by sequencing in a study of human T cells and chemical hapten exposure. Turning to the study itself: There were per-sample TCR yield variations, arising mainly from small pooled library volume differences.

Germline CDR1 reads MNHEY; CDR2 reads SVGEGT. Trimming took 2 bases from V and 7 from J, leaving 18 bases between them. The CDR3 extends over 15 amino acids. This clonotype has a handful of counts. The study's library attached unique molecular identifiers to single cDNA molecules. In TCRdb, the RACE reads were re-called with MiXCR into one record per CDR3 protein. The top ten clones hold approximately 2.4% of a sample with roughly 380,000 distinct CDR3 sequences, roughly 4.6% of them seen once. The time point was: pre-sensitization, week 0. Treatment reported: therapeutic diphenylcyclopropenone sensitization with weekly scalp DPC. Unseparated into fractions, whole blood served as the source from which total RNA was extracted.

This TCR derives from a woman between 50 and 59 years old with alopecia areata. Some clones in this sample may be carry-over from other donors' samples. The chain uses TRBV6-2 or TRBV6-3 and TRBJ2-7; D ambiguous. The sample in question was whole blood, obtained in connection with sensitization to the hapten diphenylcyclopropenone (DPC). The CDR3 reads CASSYTASRLSEQYF. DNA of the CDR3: TGTGCCAGCAGTTACACGGCATCTAGGCTGTCGGAGCAGTACTTC.